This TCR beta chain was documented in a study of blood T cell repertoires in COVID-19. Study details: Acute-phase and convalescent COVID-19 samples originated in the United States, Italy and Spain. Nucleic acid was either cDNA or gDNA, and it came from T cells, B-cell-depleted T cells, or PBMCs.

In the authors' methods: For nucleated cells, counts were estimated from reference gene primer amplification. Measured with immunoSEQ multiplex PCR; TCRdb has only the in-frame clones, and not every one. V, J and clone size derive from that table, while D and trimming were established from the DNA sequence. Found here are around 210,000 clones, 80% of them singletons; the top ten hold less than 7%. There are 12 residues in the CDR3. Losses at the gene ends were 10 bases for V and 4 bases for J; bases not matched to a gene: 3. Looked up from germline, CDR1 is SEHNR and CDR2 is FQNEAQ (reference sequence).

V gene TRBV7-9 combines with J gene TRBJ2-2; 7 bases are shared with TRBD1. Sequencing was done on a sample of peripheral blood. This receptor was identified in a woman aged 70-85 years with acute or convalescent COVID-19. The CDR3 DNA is TGTGCCATGAACAGGGGCACCGGGGAGCTGTTTTTT. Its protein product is CAMNRGTGELFF.